The clone carrying this TCR beta chain has just a few counts. The CDR3 totals 13 residues. V was trimmed by 2 bases and J by 8 bases, leaving 10 bases between them. In germline, CDR1 is MNHEY, CDR2 SVGAGI. Survey-level TCR beta sequencing used the immunoSEQ assay. The protocol was immunoSEQ multiplex PCR, while the TCRdb copy is restricted to in-frame clones and leaves out a portion. The sample lists under 55,000 clones; 90% to 95% were seen once. The clonotype originates from a man aged 35-49 years with rheumatoid arthritis. The J gene is TRBJ2-1, the V gene TRBV6-5; D may be TRBD1 (5 bases). The sequenced material came from PBMCs. As DNA, the CDR3 is TGTGCCAGCAGTTACGACAGTTTCGATGAGCAGTTCTTC. This gives the protein CASSYDSFDEQFF.